Detailed here is one T cell receptor (beta chain). As yet, its antigen is unknown. Via MiXCR, TCRdb re-called the multiplex PCR reads, giving one row per CDR3 protein. This table holds tens of thousands of distinct CDR3 sequences, 68% found once. This sample was included in a study of breast tumors, draining lymph nodes, adjacent tissues. Whole-study results and caveats: Tumor T cell lymph node origin was a supported hypothesis, not proven.

Trimming took 1 base from V and 6 from J, leaving 12 bases between them. The CDR3 is 15 residues long. Germline lookup yields CDR1 KGHDR and CDR2 SFDVKD. Sequenced material: tumor-adjacent breast tissue. This TCR came from a female donor with breast cancer. Some clones in this sample may be carry-over from other donors' samples. This chain uses TRBV24-1 with TRBJ2-1; D gene unclear. CDR3 DNA sequence: TGTGCCACCAGTGATTTTACCTCATTCCCCAATGAGCAGTTCTTC. It translates to CATSDFTSFPNEQFF.